This T cell receptor beta chain is from a study of blood T cell repertoires in COVID-19 (dated by TCRdb to the early 2020s). Regarding the complete study: Collaborator samples came from the United States, Italy and Spain and covered acute and convalescent phases of COVID-19. The material from the prospective study consisted of cDNA or gDNA derived from T cells, B-cell-depleted T cells, or PBMCs. The dataset comprised deeply sampled blood TCRbeta repertoires from subjects exposed to, actively infected with, or recovered from COVID-19. The repertoires were made available in a free public database intended to serve as a resource for research on the immune response to SARS-CoV-2. The samples were drawn from two sources: the first 160 participants of the ongoing ImmuneRACE study, and 950 to 1,500 subjects contributed by 6 global collaborators. The sample metadata nearly always contained a de-identified subject ID, COVID-19 status, age in years and sex. Where available, HLA class I and class II types were obtained from metadata supplied by the sample provider rather than from assay-based typing.

Whole blood was collected in K2EDTA tubes by collaborating institutions according to the institutions' own protocols. For TCRbeta analysis, collaborators shipped samples as frozen whole blood, isolated PBMCs, or DNA extracted from either of those sample types. Study-level results and caveats: How much clinical and demographic metadata was included differed by source and by participant, and the metadata was provided uncurated.

About this clone itself: The antigen it binds to is not known. It has no much larger one-base neighbor in the sample; base qualities were not kept.

CDR1 and CDR2 are drawn from the germline V gene: MGHDK, SYGVNS. V is reduced by 6 bases and J by 2 bases, leaving a spacing of 9 bases between them. The cysteine opens and the phenylalanine closes a CDR3 of 13 amino acids. Solely the CDR3 DNA is kept, with 39 bases framed from the first base. TCRbeta CDR3 regions were amplified from genomic DNA using the immunoSEQ Assay, a bias-controlled multiplex PCR. As for the authors' bioinformatics: Nucleated cell counts per sample were estimated from amplification of reference gene primers within the assay. Sequence reads were collapsed and filtered to measure the absolute abundance of every unique TCRbeta CDR3 rearrangement. For each sample, productive Simpson clonality was calculated as the square root of Simpson's diversity index across productive rearrangements. Entries here come from immuneACCESS through TCRdb and include only in-frame sequences with V and J called. Some clones fail to appear in such tables; in the studies checked, an unresolved V gene covers under half of the shortfall, and the cause of the remainder is unknown. D and trimming come from the DNA, and the V and J calls and clone size come from that table. The sample yields tens of thousands of clones; less than 80% were counted once. Of the sample, more than 30% falls within the top ten clones.

In this chain, TRBV25-1 is recombined with TRBJ2-3; TRBD2 might be the D gene, on 6 matching bases. The receptor was derived from a human donor in a cohort sampled during active COVID-19. Sequences were obtained from peripheral blood. Here the CDR3 is given as CASSQRVTDTQYF. The base sequence is TGTGCCAGCAGCCAGCGGGTCACAGATACGCAGTATTTT.